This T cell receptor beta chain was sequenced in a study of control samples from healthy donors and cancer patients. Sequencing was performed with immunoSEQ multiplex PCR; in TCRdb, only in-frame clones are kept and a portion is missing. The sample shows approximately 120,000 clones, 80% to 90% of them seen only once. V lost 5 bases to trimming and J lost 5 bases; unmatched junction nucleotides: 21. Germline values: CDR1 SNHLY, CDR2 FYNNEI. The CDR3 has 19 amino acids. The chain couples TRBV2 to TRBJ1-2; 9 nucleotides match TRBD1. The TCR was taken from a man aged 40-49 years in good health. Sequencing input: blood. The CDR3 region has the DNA TGTGCCAGCAGTTCGCCCTCCGGGACAGGGAAGGTAGTAGGGTATGGCTACACCTTC. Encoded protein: CASSSPSGTGKVVGYGYTF.